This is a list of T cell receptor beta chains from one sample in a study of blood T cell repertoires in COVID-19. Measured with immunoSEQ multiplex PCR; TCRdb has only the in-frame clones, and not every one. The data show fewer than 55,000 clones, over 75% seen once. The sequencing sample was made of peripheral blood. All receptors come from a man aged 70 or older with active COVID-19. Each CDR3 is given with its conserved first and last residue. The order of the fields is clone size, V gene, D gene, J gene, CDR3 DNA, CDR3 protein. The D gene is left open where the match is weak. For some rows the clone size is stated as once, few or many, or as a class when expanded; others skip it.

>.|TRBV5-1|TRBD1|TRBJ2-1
TGCGCCAGCAGCACAGGGGGGTGGGATGAGCAGTTCTTC
CASSTGGWDEQFF
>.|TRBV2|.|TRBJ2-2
TGTGCCAGCAGGGCCGGGACAATTACCGGGGAGCTGTTTTTT
CASRAGTITGELFF
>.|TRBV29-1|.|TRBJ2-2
TGCAGCGTTGGAGAGGCCAGGGGATCGTCCGGGGAGCTGTTTTTT
CSVGEARGSSGELFF
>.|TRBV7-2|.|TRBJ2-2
TGTGCCAGCAGCTTAGGGGAGACAGGTTTCACCGGGGAGCTGTTTTTT
CASSLGETGFTGELFF
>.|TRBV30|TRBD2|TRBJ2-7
TGTGCCTGGAATACGGGGACTAGCCTTCACGAGCAGTACTTC
CAWNTGTSLHEQYF
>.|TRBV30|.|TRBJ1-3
TGTGCCTGGGCACAGGGCTTATCCGGAAACACCATATATTTT
CAWAQGLSGNTIYF
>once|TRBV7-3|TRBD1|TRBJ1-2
TGTGCCAGCAGCTACGGGACAGGGGAAGGCTACACCTTC
CASSYGTGEGYTF
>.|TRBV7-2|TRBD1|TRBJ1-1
TGTGCCAGCAGCTTGAAGTTTCGAACAGGGGAAAACACTGAAGCTTTCTTT
CASSLKFRTGENTEAFF
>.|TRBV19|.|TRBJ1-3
TGTGCCAGTAGTACCCTCCCCGTTGGAAACACCATATATTTT
CASSTLPVGNTIYF
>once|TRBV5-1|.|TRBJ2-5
TGCGCCAGCAGCTTGTCCACAGGGAGTAAAGAGACCCAGTACTTC
CASSLSTGSKETQYF
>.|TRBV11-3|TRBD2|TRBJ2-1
TGTGCCAGCAGCTTAGTCAGGGAGGGCTACAATGAGCAGTTCTTC
CASSLVREGYNEQFF
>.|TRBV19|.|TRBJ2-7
TGTGCCAGTTCCCCGGGACATCTTTACGAGCAGTACTTC
CASSPGHLYEQYF
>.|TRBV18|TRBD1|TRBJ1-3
TGTGCCAGCTCACCCCGGACAGGGGGCCTCTCTGGAAACACCATATATTTT
CASSPRTGGLSGNTIYF
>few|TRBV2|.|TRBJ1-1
TGTGCCAGCAGTTGGGGGGAGACTGAAGCTTTCTTT
CASSWGETEAFF
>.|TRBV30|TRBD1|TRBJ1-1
TGTGCCTGGGACAGGGTGAACACTGAAGCTTTCTTT
CAWDRVNTEAFF
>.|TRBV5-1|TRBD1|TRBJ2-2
TGCGCCAGCAGCCCTTCCGGGACAGACAACACCGGGGAGCTGTTTTTT
CASSPSGTDNTGELFF
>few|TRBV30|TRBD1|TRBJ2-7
TGTGCCTGGAGTTTCCGACAGGGGGCGAACGAGCAGTACTTC
CAWSFRQGANEQYF
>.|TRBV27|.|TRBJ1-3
TGTGCCAGCAGTTTATCACCGAGCTCTGGAAACACCATATATTTT
CASSLSPSSGNTIYF
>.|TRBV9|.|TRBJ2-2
TGTGCCAGCAGCGTAGATGGGGACTCCGGGGAGCTGTTTTTT
CASSVDGDSGELFF
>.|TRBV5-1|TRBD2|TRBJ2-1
TGCGCCAGCAGCCCGCTACAGCGGGGGGGTTACAATGAGCAGTTCTTC
CASSPLQRGGYNEQFF